The 16 T cell receptor beta chains listed next were all sequenced from one sample in a study of blood T cell repertoires in COVID-19. The data were produced by immunoSEQ multiplex PCR, yet TCRdb's version contains in-frame clones alone and is incomplete. The sample has about 310,000 clones, nearly 90% seen once; the top ten hold under 1.1%. The sample consisted of peripheral blood. Source of these receptors: a woman between 35 and 50 years old with COVID-19, enrolled during active disease.

This chain connects TRBV12-3 or TRBV12-4 to TRBJ1-1, with D perhaps matching TRBD1 (5 bases). CDR3 length equals 13 residues. V lost 5 bases, J lost 6 bases, and 13 bases lay in between. The CDR3 spells CASSPPTVPEAFF. Written as DNA, the CDR3 is TGTGCCAGCAGTCCCCCGACAGTACCTGAAGCTTTCTTT.

The chain couples TRBV7-3 to TRBJ2-1, with TRBD2 matching 13 bases. The germline V gene encodes CDR1 SGHTA and CDR2 FQGTGA. The CDR3 contains 15 residues. J was trimmed by 6 bases and V by 5 bases; bases with no gene match: 4. CDR3 residues: CASSETSGRSNEQFF. The DNA of the CDR3 is TGTGCCAGCAGCGAGACTAGCGGGAGGTCCAATGAGCAGTTCTTC.

V usage is TRBV6-5 and J usage is TRBJ2-3; 8 nucleotides align to TRBD1. CDR1 MNHEY and CDR2 SVGAGI come from the germline V gene. The CDR3 totals 16 residues. J gave up 0 bases and V 2 bases, and 4 bases lay outside the gene matches. For the CDR3, the DNA is TGTGCCAGCAGTTACCATCAGGGGGCGAGCACAGATACGCAGTATTTT. This encodes CASSYHQGASTDTQYF.

For the CDR3, the DNA is TGTGCCAGCAGCTTGGGGGCGGCAGGGGCGAGCAATCAGCCCCAGCATTTT. Amino acids: CASSLGAAGASNQPQHF. The J gene is TRBJ1-5, the V gene TRBV5-6; D may be TRBD1 (6 bases). The CDR3 contains 17 residues. CDR1 is SGHDT, CDR2 YYEEEE, per germline. The V end lost 0 bases, the J end lost 1 base, and 14 bases lay between the germline ends. The full variable domain, completed using reference TRBV5-6 and TRBJ1-5, is DAGVTQSPTHLIKTRGQQVTLRCSPKSGHDTVSWYQQALGQGPQFIFQYYEEEERQRGNFPDRFSGHQFPNYSSELNVNALLLGDSALYLCASSLGAAGASNQPQHFGDGTRLSIL.

This chain joins TRBV7-9 and TRBJ2-7, with TRBD1 as a possible D gene (6 bases). Trimming left V 3 bases short and J 5 bases short, with 20 bases between. Germline CDR1 and CDR2: SEHNR and FQNEAQ (reference sequence). CDR3 size: 16 residues. CDR3 coding DNA: TGTGCCAGCAGCTTGAAAGGGGGTGACAGGCGCGACGAGCAGTACTTC. Translating it yields CASSLKGGDRRDEQYF.

The chain links TRBV24-1 to TRBJ2-5; D not resolved. This CDR3 contains 12 residues. Trimming removed 1 base at V and 4 bases at J, with 3 bases between. The V gene's germline CDR1 is KGHDR and CDR2 SFDVKD. The chain's CDR3 is CATSDFRETQYF. The CDR3 coding sequence is TGTGCCACCAGTGATTTTAGAGAGACCCAGTACTTC.

The rearrangement uses TRBV21-1 and TRBJ1-2. TRBV21-1 counts as a pseudogene. This CDR3 has 14 residues. The CDR3 here is CASSAWFGYDGYTF. Here the CDR3 DNA reads TGTGCCAGCAGCGCCTGGTTCGGGTACGATGGCTACACCTTC.

This chain uses TRBV28 with TRBJ1-5, with 9 bases aligning to TRBD1. Germline V lookup: CDR1 MDHEN, CDR2 SYDVKM. V was clipped by 5 bases and J by 5 bases; unmatched bases: 7. The CDR3 is 15 amino acids. This chain's CDR3 is CASSPFGTGYQPQHF. CDR3 DNA sequence: TGTGCCAGCAGTCCTTTCGGGACAGGGTATCAGCCCCAGCATTTT.

The gene calls are TRBV19 and TRBJ2-1, with 7 bases that match TRBD2. This CDR3 region has 15 residues. J was trimmed by 5 bases and V by 6 bases; bases with no gene match: 10. CDR1 LNHDA and CDR2 SQIVND come from the germline V gene (reference sequence). For the CDR3, the DNA is TGTGCCAGTAGCAAGCGGGACGGACTTAACAATGAGCAGTTCTTC. Translation gives CASSKRDGLNNEQFF.

V and J are TRBV11-2 and TRBJ1-1; 8 bases agree with TRBD1. V shed 5 bases and J 5 bases; nucleotides not matched to a gene: 10. The CDR3 covers 15 residues. Germline V gene lookup returns CDR1 SGHAT and CDR2 FQNNGV. The CDR3 nucleotides are TGTGCCAGCAGCAAAAGGACAGGGAGGGAGACTGAAGCTTTCTTT. It codes for CASSKRTGRETEAFF.

This clone was seen a handful of times. This sequence joins TRBV18 and TRBJ1-2, with D hard to call. V was cut by 3 bases and J by 7 bases, with 15 bases left in between. Germline V CDR1 and CDR2: KGHSH, LQKENI. CDR3 length: 14 amino acids. The CDR3 DNA reads TGTGCCAGCTCACCTTCTATGAGCCTGAGTGGCTACACCTTC. Protein: CASSPSMSLSGYTF.

The chain recombines TRBV19 with TRBJ1-5; no firm D call. CDR1 is LNHDA, CDR2 SQIVND, per germline (reference sequence). CDR3 length: 17 residues. V was shortened by 1 base and J by 0 bases, with 13 bases between the two germline ends. CDR3 nucleotide sequence: TGTGCCAGTAGTATAGGGTGGGCAGGCGATAGCAATCAGCCCCAGCATTTT. This sequence encodes CASSIGWAGDSNQPQHF.

This clone appeared once. This chain links TRBV6-5 with TRBJ2-7, with TRBD2 as a possible D gene (5 bases). The CDR3 runs 14 residues. Germline V CDR1 and CDR2: MNHEY, SVGAGI. The V gene lost 7 bases and the J gene lost 6 bases, with 19 bases spanning the gap. This CDR3 is CASTDLSRGAEQYF. DNA for the CDR3: TGTGCCAGCACGGACCTCTCCCGGGGTGCCGAGCAGTACTTC.

This chain links TRBV11-3 with TRBJ2-7; 11 bases are shared with TRBD2. With V trimmed by 5 bases and J by 4 bases, 10 bases remained unmatched. CDR1 SGHNT and CDR2 YENEEA come from the germline V gene. This CDR3 spans 16 amino acids. The CDR3 region has the DNA TGTGCCAGCAGCGCGGGGGGACTAGCGGTCGGATACGAGCAGTACTTC. Residues: CASSAGGLAVGYEQYF.

This clone appeared once. This chain links TRBV28 with TRBJ2-3; TRBD1 aligns across 7 bases. The trim removed 4 bases at V and 4 bases at J, leaving 8 bases unmatched. The CDR3 length is 15 residues. CDR1 is MDHEN and CDR2 is SYDVKM in the germline V gene. CDR3 in DNA: TGTGCCAGCAGTTCACTAGACAGGGTCGCAGATACGCAGTATTTT. It encodes CASSSLDRVADTQYF.

This clone has only a few counts. The chain combines TRBV18 with TRBJ1-1; the D gene is possibly TRBD1 (6 bases). Trimming pared 5 bases from V and 4 bases from J, leaving 20 bases between. The CDR3 spans 16 residues. CDR1 is KGHSH and CDR2 is LQKENI in the germline V gene. CDR3 in amino acids: CASSRTPAGVGTEAFF. CDR3 nucleotides: TGTGCCAGCTCAAGGACGCCGGCAGGGGTGGGCACTGAAGCTTTCTTT.